Following are 27 T cell receptor beta chains from one sample sequenced in a study of blood T cell repertoires in COVID-19. Assay: immunoSEQ multiplex PCR; the TCRdb copy retains only in-frame clones and omits some. Here the sample spans 320,000 or so clones, about 88% being singletons. Input material: PBMCs or T cells enriched from blood (not recorded which). These receptors were obtained from a woman between 25 and 40 years old who had recovered from COVID-19.

The chain recombines TRBV7-6 with TRBJ1-1; 8 nucleotides match TRBD1. CDR1 and CDR2 from the germline V gene are SGHVS and FNYEAQ. Losses at the gene ends were 4 bases for V and 0 bases for J; bases not matched to a gene: 4. This CDR3 has 15 amino acids. This CDR3 is CASSSGQALNTEAFF. CDR3 nucleotide sequence: TGTGCCAGCAGCTCGGGACAGGCCTTGAACACTGAAGCTTTCTTT. Based on the CDR3 plus reference TRBV7-6 and TRBJ1-1, the full variable domain is GAGVSQSPRYKVTKRGQDVALRCDPISGHVSLYWYRQALGQGPEFLTYFNYEAQQDKSGLPNDRFSAERPEGSISTLTIQRTEQRDSAMYRCASSSGQALNTEAFFGQGTRLTVV.

The chain combines TRBV5-1 with TRBJ2-7; D ambiguous. This CDR3 contains 10 residues. Trimming took off 6 bases at V and 6 bases at J, with 7 bases between the two ends. Germline CDR1 and CDR2: SGHRS and YFSETQ. CDR3 loop: CASKASEQYF. The CDR3, as DNA: TGCGCCAGCAAAGCGAGCGAGCAGTACTTC.

This clone was observed a single time. The V and J genes are TRBV14 and TRBJ2-1; D may be TRBD2 (6 bases). V lost 4 bases, J lost 7 bases, and 14 bases lay in between. Germline V CDR1 and CDR2: SGHDN, FVKESK. The CDR3 spans 14 residues. This chain's CDR3 is CASSRLGTQNEQFF. CDR3 DNA: TGTGCCAGCAGCCGACTAGGGACTCAGAATGAGCAGTTCTTC.

This chain uses TRBV27 with TRBJ2-7; D is possibly TRBD1 (5 bases). The CDR3 totals 13 residues. The germline V and J ends were trimmed by 3 bases and 1 base, with 7 bases remaining between them. Germline CDR1 is MNHEY and CDR2 is SMNVEV (reference sequence). The CDR3 coding sequence is TGTGCCAGCAGTTTCCAGGGTTCCTACGAGCAGTACTTC. This translates into CASSFQGSYEQYF.

The chain is built from TRBV27 and TRBJ2-7; 9 nucleotides align to TRBD2. V lost 4 bases, J lost 2 bases, and 6 bases stayed unmatched. Per germline, CDR1 MNHEY and CDR2 SMNVEV (reference sequence). The CDR3 length is 15 residues. The CDR3 DNA reads as TGTGCCAGCAGTTCTCGGAGCGGGGGGACCTACGAGCAGTACTTC. Its protein is CASSSRSGGTYEQYF.

J is TRBJ2-1 and V is TRBV15; 12 bases map to TRBD1. The J segment lost 2 bases and the V segment lost 1 base, leaving 3 bases of the junction unmatched. Germline V gene data show CDR1 as LNHNV and CDR2 as YYDKDF (reference sequence). The CDR3 sequence is 17 residues long. CDR3 region: CATSRGGQGAAYNEQFF. CDR3 sequence (DNA): TGTGCCACCAGCAGAGGGGGACAGGGGGCGGCCTACAATGAGCAGTTCTTC.

The V and J genes are TRBV28 and TRBJ1-2; 11 bases are shared with TRBD1. Germline V CDR1 and CDR2: MDHEN, SYDVKM. With 5 bases clipped from V and 2 bases from J, the junction kept 4 bases outside the gene matches. The CDR3 contains 15 residues. In DNA form, the CDR3 reads TGTGCCAGCAGTCTCGGGACAGGGGGGAACTATGGCTACACCTTC. Protein product: CASSLGTGGNYGYTF.

This chain joins TRBV19 and TRBJ2-3; TRBD2 matches 9 bases. CDR1 is LNHDA and CDR2 is SQIVND in the germline V gene (reference sequence). The V gene end was trimmed by 4 bases and the J gene end by 3 bases; junction bases not matched to a gene: 8. The CDR3 is made up of 16 amino acids. The CDR3 spells CASSTLAGMGTDTQYF. The CDR3 nucleotides are TGTGCCAGTAGTACCCTAGCGGGGATGGGGACAGATACGCAGTATTTT. The variable domain in full, completed from reference TRBV19 and TRBJ2-3, reads DGGITQSPKYLFRKEGQNVTLSCEQNLNHDAMYWYRQDPGQGLRLIYYSQIVNDFQKGDIAEGYSVSREKKESFPLTVTSAQKNPTAFYLCASSTLAGMGTDTQYFGPGTRLTVL.

J is TRBJ1-1 and V is TRBV3-1 (or the pseudogene TRBV3-2); D is ambiguous. The ends were cut back, 2 bases at V and 1 base at J, with 8 bases in the middle. CDR3 length: 14 amino acids. Germline V gives CDR1 LGHDT, CDR2 YNNKEL (reference sequence). The DNA of the CDR3 is TGTGCCAGCAGCCAAATGCGTGGGAACACTGAAGCTTTCTTT. Its translation is CASSQMRGNTEAFF.

The gene calls are TRBV28 and TRBJ1-6; tentative D call: TRBD1 (5 bases). The CDR3 runs to 15 residues. Trimming stripped 4 bases from V and 6 bases from J, with 13 bases between. The germline V gene has CDR1 MDHEN and CDR2 SYDVKM. The CDR3 loop reads CASSSRRRGNSPLHF. CDR3 DNA sequence: TGTGCCAGCAGTTCGCGAAGGAGGGGTAATTCACCCCTCCACTTT.

The gene calls are TRBV12-3 or TRBV12-4 and TRBJ1-1; the D is unclear. This CDR3 contains 12 residues. The V end was cut by 7 bases, the J end by 11 bases, with 17 bases between. CDR3 loop: CASTDGWEEAFF. In DNA form, the CDR3 reads TGTGCCAGCACCGACGGGTGGGAGGAGGCTTTCTTT.

The chain uses TRBV7-6 and TRBJ1-2; D unclear. The CDR3 extends over 11 amino acids. Germline CDR1 and CDR2: SGHVS and FNYEAQ. Trimming removed 5 bases at V and 14 bases at J, with 15 bases between. The CDR3 coding sequence is TGTGCCAGCAGCCCAGAGCGTATTGGTACCTTC. Translated: CASSPERIGTF.

This rearrangement joins TRBV2 to TRBJ2-1, with TRBD2 identical over 10 bases. CDR1 and CDR2 (germline): SNHLY, FYNNEI. CDR3 length: 16 amino acids. V lost 6 bases and J lost 1; bases outside the gene matches: 6. The CDR3 region is CASRALAGNSYNEQFF. Written as DNA, the CDR3 is TGTGCCAGCAGGGCACTAGCGGGGAATTCCTACAATGAGCAGTTCTTC. Supplemented by reference TRBV2 and TRBJ2-1, the full variable domain reads EPEVTQTPSHQVTQMGQEVILRCVPISNHLYFYWYRQILGQKVEFLVSFYNNEISEKSEIFDDQFSVERPDGSNFTLKIRSTKLEDSAMYFCASRALAGNSYNEQFFGPGTRLTVL.

Only one count was recorded for this clone. The rearrangement uses TRBV7-8 and TRBJ1-2; maybe TRBD1 (5 bases). This CDR3 is built from 16 residues. V was cut by 5 bases and J by 4 bases, with 20 bases left in between. Germline values: CDR1 SGHVS, CDR2 FQNEAQ. CDR3 bases: TGTGCCAGCAGCCTCACTATGGGGCAGGTTGGCTATGGCTACACCTTC. Its translation: CASSLTMGQVGYGYTF.

In its sample, this clone was seen a few times. The V and J genes are TRBV7-8 and TRBJ2-3; the D gene is possibly TRBD1 (6 bases). Germline CDR1 SGHVS, CDR2 FQNEAQ. The CDR3 is made up of 15 amino acids. Trimming left V 8 bases short and J 2 bases short, with 17 bases between. The CDR3 DNA reads TGTGCCAGCGGGGTGAGGGGGTCTTCCACAGATACGCAGTATTTT. Translation gives CASGVRGSSTDTQYF.

The chain links TRBV5-4 to TRBJ1-1, with a possible D match to TRBD1 (6 bases). Trimming took 4 bases from V and 1 from J, leaving 11 bases between them. Germline loops: CDR1 SGHNT, CDR2 YYREEE (reference sequence). This CDR3 has 14 residues. The CDR3 spells CASSVGQQNTEAFF. For the CDR3, the DNA is TGTGCCAGCAGCGTGGGACAACAGAACACTGAAGCTTTCTTT.

Only one count was recorded for this clone. The chain couples TRBV11-3 to TRBJ1-1; 9 bases line up with TRBD1. Germline trimming cut 3 bases from V and 6 bases from J; bases unmatched to any gene: 2. The CDR3 is 13 amino acids. From germline, CDR1 is SGHNT and CDR2 YENEEA. The CDR3 reads CASSLDRGAEAFF. Written as DNA, the CDR3 is TGTGCCAGCAGCTTGGACAGGGGAGCTGAAGCTTTCTTT.

This chain links TRBV18 with TRBJ1-5; D is possibly TRBD1 (6 bases). Per the germline V gene, CDR1 is KGHSH and CDR2 is LQKENI. V lost 3 bases and J lost 4, with 7 bases in between. The CDR3 totals 13 residues. CDR3 nucleotide sequence: TGTGCCAGCTCACCCGGACAGAATCAGCCCCAGCATTTT. This sequence encodes CASSPGQNQPQHF.

J is TRBJ1-1 and V is TRBV2; TRBD1 agrees at 8 bases. Germline CDR1 reads SNHLY; CDR2 reads FYNNEI. This CDR3 is 13 amino acids long. Trimming cost V 7 bases and J 6 bases; bases outside gene matches: 7. CDR3 coding DNA: TGTGCCAGCAATACAGGGGGAGCCGCTGAAGCTTTCTTT. Protein: CASNTGGAAEAFF.

This clone showed up just a few times. The CDR3 coding sequence is TGTGCCAGCAGCTCCTCGTGGGGGGGCGAGCAGTACTTC. It specifies CASSSSWGGEQYF. The V and J genes are TRBV12-3 or TRBV12-4 and TRBJ2-7; 7 positions agree with TRBD2. V dropped 6 bases and J dropped 6; count of bases not matched to a gene: 8. This CDR3 spans 13 amino acids.

CDR3 bases: TGTGCCAGTAGAATGGACAGAACTTTCAATCAGCCCCAGCATTTT. Translating it yields CASRMDRTFNQPQHF. The gene calls are TRBV19 and TRBJ1-5, with TRBD1 as a possible D gene (6 bases). The CDR3 runs to 15 residues. The germline gives CDR1 LNHDA, CDR2 SQIVND (reference sequence). Trimming took 6 bases from V and 3 from J, leaving 15 bases between them. The full variable domain, completed using reference TRBV19 and TRBJ1-5, is DGGITQSPKYLFRKEGQNVTLSCEQNLNHDAMYWYRQDPGQGLRLIYYSQIVNDFQKGDIAEGYSVSREKKESFPLTVTSAQKNPTAFYLCASRMDRTFNQPQHFGDGTRLSIL.

To note about this clone: The sample has other DNA sequences that encode this CDR3 too. The chain has TRBV24-1 and TRBJ2-1; maybe TRBD1 (6 bases). V lost 1 base, J lost 1 base, and 10 bases lay in between. The germline gives CDR1 KGHDR, CDR2 SFDVKD. The CDR3 length is 16 residues. Written as DNA, the CDR3 is TGTGCCACCAGTGATTTAAGGGGGTCATCCTACAATGAGCAGTTCTTC. It is translated as CATSDLRGSSYNEQFF.

The chain uses TRBV21-1 and TRBJ1-4; TRBD1 reflects the table's D call only, with no check against the DNA. TRBV21-1 is listed as a pseudogene. The length of the CDR3 is 19 residues. The CDR3 loop reads CASSKPEGNRGSTNEKLFF. The CDR3 DNA is TGTGCCAGCAGCAAGCCCGAGGGAAACAGGGGGTCGACTAATGAAAAACTGTTTTTT.

The chain employs TRBV28 and TRBJ1-1; maybe TRBD1 (6 bases). Germline V lookup: CDR1 MDHEN, CDR2 SYDVKM. Trimming took 3 bases from V and 4 from J, leaving 15 bases between them. This CDR3 spans 15 amino acids. CDR3: CASSLRNQGGTEAFF. In DNA, the CDR3 is TGTGCCAGCAGTTTGCGGAACCAAGGGGGCACTGAAGCTTTCTTT.

The V gene is TRBV2, the J gene TRBJ2-7; 12 bases map to TRBD2. V was pared by 4 bases and J by 6 bases, with 10 bases of the junction left unmatched. CDR3 length equals 16 residues. The germline V gene encodes CDR1 SNHLY and CDR2 FYNNEI. The CDR3 bases are TGTGCCAGCAGTGCGCGAGGACCGGGACTAGCGGGCGAGCAGTACTTC. Translated, it gives CASSARGPGLAGEQYF.

In the case of this clone: The final CDR3 position lacks the conserved phenylalanine or tryptophan, pointing to a likely read error. The limits of the CDR3 on the DNA are not certain, so only TCRdb's listed CDR3 is given. The V call is TRBV7-8, the J call TRBJ1-1; the DNA was not used to check the table's D call, TRBD1. The CDR3 has 16 residues if both end residues are counted. Germline V gives CDR1 SGHVS, CDR2 FQNEAQ. CDR3: CASSSDRDLLRRAFGG.

This clone was recorded only once. V and J are TRBV6-5 and TRBJ1-6, with D possibly TRBD1 on 6 matching bases. Germline loops: CDR1 MNHEY, CDR2 SVGAGI. The CDR3 runs 14 residues. V lost 5 bases and J lost 8, with 13 bases in between. The DNA of the CDR3 is TGTGCCAGCAGTAAACAGGGTTATGATTCACCCCTCCACTTT. Residues: CASSKQGYDSPLHF.